These T cell receptor beta chains were read from a single sample in a study of beta chain features in type 1 diabetes. Sequencing used immunoSEQ multiplex PCR; TCRdb keeps in-frame clones, though not all of them. This table has more than 20,000 clones, about 70% appearing once. The specimen was Tregs from blood. The origin of the receptors is a woman aged 40 to 49 in good health. CDR3s include the opening cysteine and the closing phenylalanine or tryptophan. The D gene is left open where the match is weak. Clone size is stated in some rows and not others, as once, few, many or a class when expanded.

J: TRBJ2-5
length: 15
D: .
V: TRBV11-2
size: .
DNA: TGTGCCAGCAGCCTACCGGGGGGCGCAGAAGAGACCCAGTACTTC
CDR3: CASSLPGGAEETQYF

J: TRBJ1-5
length: 16
D: TRBD1
V: TRBV7-2
size: .
DNA: TGTGCCAGCAGCTTAGGAGTAGGGACAGTTAATCAGCCCCAGCATTTT
CDR3: CASSLGVGTVNQPQHF

J: TRBJ1-1
length: 12
D: .
V: TRBV6-6
size: few
DNA: TGTGCCAGCAGTTACTCGGGGGGGGTAGCTTTCTTT
CDR3: CASSYSGGVAFF

J: TRBJ2-2
length: 16
D: TRBD2
V: TRBV18
size: .
DNA: TGTGCCAGCTCACCTCGTATGAGCGGGGAGACCGGGGAGCTGTTTTTT
CDR3: CASSPRMSGETGELFF

J: TRBJ1-4
length: 15
D: TRBD1
V: TRBV18
size: few
DNA: TGTGCCAGCTCAATTCTTACAGGGGCGTATGAAAAACTGTTTTTT
CDR3: CASSILTGAYEKLFF

J: TRBJ2-1
length: 17
D: TRBD2
V: TRBV4-3
size: .
DNA: TGCGCCAGCAGCCAATTTTTAGCGGGGGGGGTAGGTGGTGAGCAGTTCTTC
CDR3: CASSQFLAGGVGGEQFF

J: TRBJ1-2
length: 16
D: .
V: TRBV18
size: .
DNA: TGTGCCAGCTCACCTCTTCGGGGGGTCAGTCGGTATGGCTACACCTTC
CDR3: CASSPLRGVSRYGYTF

J: TRBJ2-1
length: 16
D: .
V: TRBV28
size: once
DNA: TGTGCCAGCAGTAGCGGCGGGGGCCTAGAAAACAATGAGCAGTTCTTC
CDR3: CASSSGGGLENNEQFF

J: TRBJ1-5
length: 14
D: TRBD1
V: TRBV29-1
size: .
DNA: TGCAGCGTTGAGGCAGGGGGAGAGGGCACTCCCCAGCATTTT
CDR3: CSVEAGGEGTPQHF

J: TRBJ2-7
length: 13
D: .
V: TRBV7-8
size: .
DNA: TGTGCCAGCGGGAACAGGGGGGGAAACGAGCAGTACTTC
CDR3: CASGNRGGNEQYF

J: TRBJ2-2
length: 21
D: TRBD2
V: TRBV12-5
size: .
DNA: TGTGCTAGTGGTTTGGTCAGAGATACCATCAGCGGGGGGGCGGAGACCGGGGAGCTGTTTTTT
CDR3: CASGLVRDTISGGAETGELFF